This TCR beta chain is drawn from a study of cytomegalovirus exposure and HLA in healthy donors. Study findings and constraints: An ancestry cluster, one associated with Asian ancestry, reportedly showed fewer N-insertions than the 666-donor mean in a later analysis. A later analysis associated some 16,000 TCR beta sequences with HLA alleles at a 0.05 false discovery rate.

This clone was counted between two and nine times. The antigen is not known. At one of its ends the junction is not consistent with the germline gene, which may arise from a read error. The PCR employed 60 Vbeta primers together with 13 Jbeta primers. In the original analysis: In a later analysis, some 80 million unique TCR beta chains included roughly 11 million shared by two or more donors. Sequencing used immunoSEQ multiplex PCR; TCRdb keeps in-frame clones, though not all of them. The DNA gave D and trimming, while V, J and clone size come from that table. Among roughly 120,000 clones, 70% to 80% were seen once, and the ten largest hold 4.9%. The sequence was collected from a man between 50 and 59 years old in good health and CMV-seropositive. Sequenced: PBMCs.

CDR3 amino acids: CASSRPSGRAMWGVLFF. DNA for the CDR3: TGCGCCAGCAGCCGGCCTAGCGGGAGGGCTATGTGGGGGGTGCTGTTTTTT. The genes are TRBV4-1 and TRBJ2-2; TRBD2 matches at 12 bases. Germline V CDR1 and CDR2: MGHRA, YSYEKL. The CDR3 consists of 17 residues.